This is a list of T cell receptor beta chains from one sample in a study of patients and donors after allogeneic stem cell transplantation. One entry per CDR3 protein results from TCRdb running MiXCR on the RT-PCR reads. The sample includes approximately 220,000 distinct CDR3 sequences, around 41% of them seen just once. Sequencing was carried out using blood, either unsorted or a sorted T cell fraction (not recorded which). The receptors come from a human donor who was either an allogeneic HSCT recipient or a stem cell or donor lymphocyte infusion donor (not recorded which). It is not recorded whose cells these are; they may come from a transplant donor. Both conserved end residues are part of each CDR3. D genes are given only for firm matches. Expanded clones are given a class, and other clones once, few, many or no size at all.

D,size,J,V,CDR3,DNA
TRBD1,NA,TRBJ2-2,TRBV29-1,CSGRQGFTGELFF,TGCAGCGGTAGACAGGGTTTCACCGGGGAGCTGTTTTTT
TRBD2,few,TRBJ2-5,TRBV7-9,CASSLGDYSEETQYF,TGTGCCAGCAGCTTAGGGGACTACTCCGAGGAGACCCAGTACTTC
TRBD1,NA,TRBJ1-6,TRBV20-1,CSAGQGSNSPLHF,TGCAGTGCCGGACAGGGATCTAATTCACCCCTCCACTTT
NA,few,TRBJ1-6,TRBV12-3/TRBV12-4,CASSLTEGNSPLHF,TGTGCCAGCAGCTTGACAGAAGGTAATTCACCCCTCCACTTT
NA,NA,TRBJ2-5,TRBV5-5,CASSLAFSVGIPAETQYF,TGTGCCAGCAGCTTGGCCTTCTCCGTTGGCATCCCAGCAGAGACCCAGTACTTC
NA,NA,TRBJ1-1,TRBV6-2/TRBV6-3,CASRGRVKNTEAFF,TGTGCCAGCAGAGGGAGGGTCAAAAACACTGAAGCTTTCTTT
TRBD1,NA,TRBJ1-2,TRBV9,CASSAHLRQGTRGYTF,TGTGCCAGCAGCGCCCACTTAAGACAGGGGACGAGGGGCTACACCTTC
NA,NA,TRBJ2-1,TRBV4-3,CASSPYHRDGYNEQFF,TGCGCCAGCAGCCCCTACCACCGGGACGGATACAATGAGCAGTTCTTC
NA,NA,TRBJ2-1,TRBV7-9,CASSLVGPNDAQFF,TGTGCCAGCAGCTTAGTAGGGCCCAATGATGCGCAGTTCTTC
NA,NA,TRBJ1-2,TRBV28,CASRPSAGNYGYTF,TGTGCCAGCAGACCCTCCGCGGGTAACTATGGCTACACCTTC
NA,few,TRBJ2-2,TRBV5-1,CASSWGGQNTGELFF,TGCGCCAGCAGCTGGGGGGGACAGAACACCGGGGAGCTGTTTTTT
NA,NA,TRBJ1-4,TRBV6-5,CASSYSGAATNEKLFF,TGTGCCAGCAGTTACTCCGGGGCTGCAACTAATGAAAAACTGTTTTTT
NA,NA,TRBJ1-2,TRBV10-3,CGIKGQHYGYTF,TGTGGCATCAAGGGACAACACTATGGCTACACCTTC
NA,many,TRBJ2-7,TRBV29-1,CSVGDGHLEQYF,TGCAGCGTTGGGGACGGGCATCTCGAGCAGTACTTC
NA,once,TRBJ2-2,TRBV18,CASSPQGTNTGELFF,TGTGCCAGCTCACCTCAGGGGACGAACACCGGGGAGCTGTTTTTT
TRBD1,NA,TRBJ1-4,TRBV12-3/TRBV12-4,CASSDRTGSDEKLFF,TGTGCCAGCAGCGATCGGACAGGGTCAGATGAAAAACTGTTTTTT
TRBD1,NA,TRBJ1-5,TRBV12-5,CASGPLLGQGPNQPQHF,TGTGCTAGTGGTCCGTTATTGGGACAGGGGCCAAATCAGCCCCAGCATTTT
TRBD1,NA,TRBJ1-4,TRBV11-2,CASSGGTGSATNEKLFF,TGTGCCAGCAGCGGGGGGACAGGGTCGGCAACTAATGAAAAACTGTTTTTT
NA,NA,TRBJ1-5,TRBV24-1,CATSDSLGQPQHF,TGTGCCACCAGTGATAGTCTCGGGCAGCCCCAGCATTTT
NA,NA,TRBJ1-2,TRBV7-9,CASSPPSDRTGRGYYGYTF,TGTGCCAGCAGCCCACCATCGGACAGAACGGGGAGGGGATATTATGGCTACACCTTC
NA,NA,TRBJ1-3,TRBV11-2,CASSPPRGEDGNTIYF,TGTGCCAGCAGCCCTCCCCGAGGGGAGGACGGAAACACCATATATTTT
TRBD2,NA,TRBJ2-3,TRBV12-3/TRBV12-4,CASSRTSGTTDTQYF,TGTGCCAGCAGCCGAACTAGCGGGACCACAGATACGCAGTATTTT
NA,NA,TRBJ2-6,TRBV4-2,CASSAAVGGGANVLTF,TGTGCCAGCAGCGCAGCTGTCGGGGGTGGGGCCAACGTCCTGACTTTC
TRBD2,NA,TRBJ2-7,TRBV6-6,CASNLAGGSYEQYF,TGTGCCAGCAATTTAGCGGGAGGTTCCTACGAGCAGTACTTC
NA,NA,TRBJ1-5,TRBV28,CASSSHRFGTPWQPQHF,TGTGCCAGCAGTTCACATAGGTTCGGGACACCCTGGCAGCCCCAGCATTTT
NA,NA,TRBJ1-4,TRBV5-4,CASSYHPRSRAGEKLFF,TGTGCCAGCAGCTACCACCCGAGGTCCAGGGCTGGGGAAAAACTGTTTTTT
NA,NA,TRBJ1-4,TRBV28,CATAGPGREKLFF,TGTGCCACCGCGGGTCCCGGAAGGGAAAAACTGTTTTTT
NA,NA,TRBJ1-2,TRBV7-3,CASSLTADSAGYTF,TGTGCCAGCAGCTTAACTGCAGATTCCGCAGGCTACACCTTC
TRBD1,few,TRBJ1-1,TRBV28,CASSLGDRLNTEAFF,TGTGCCAGCAGTTTAGGGGACAGACTGAACACTGAAGCTTTCTTT
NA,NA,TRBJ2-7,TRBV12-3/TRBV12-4,CASSFSGNSYEQYF,TGTGCCAGCAGTTTTTCAGGGAACTCCTACGAGCAGTACTTC
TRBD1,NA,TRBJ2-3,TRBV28,CASSRNRGKVTQYF,TGTGCCAGCAGCCGAAACAGGGGAAAGGTTACGCAGTATTTT
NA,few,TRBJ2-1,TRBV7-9,CASSLPRYNEQFF,TGTGCCAGCAGCTTACCCCGATACAATGAGCAGTTCTTC
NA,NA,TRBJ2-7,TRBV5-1,CASSNRDNSYEQYF,TGCGCCAGCAGCAACCGGGACAACTCCTACGAGCAGTACTTC
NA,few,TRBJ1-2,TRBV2,CASSEENRVGGRYGYTF,TGTGCCAGCAGTGAAGAGAACAGGGTGGGCGGAAGGTATGGCTACACCTTC
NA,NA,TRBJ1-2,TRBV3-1,CASSQNRQSYGYTF,TGTGCCAGCAGCCAGAATCGGCAAAGCTATGGCTACACCTTC
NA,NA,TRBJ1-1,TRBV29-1,CSARGRRTEAFF,TGCAGCGCTCGGGGGAGGCGGACTGAAGCTTTCTTT
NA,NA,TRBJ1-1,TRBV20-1,CSARKLRTEAFF,TGCAGTGCTAGAAAGTTGCGCACTGAAGCTTTCTTT
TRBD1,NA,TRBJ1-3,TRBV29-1,CSVAPTSGGPGNTIYF,TGCAGCGTTGCCCCGACTTCAGGGGGCCCCGGAAACACCATATATTTT
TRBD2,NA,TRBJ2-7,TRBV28,CASRASGAYEQYF,TGTGCCAGCAGAGCCAGCGGGGCCTACGAGCAGTACTTC
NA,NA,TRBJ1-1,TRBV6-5,CASSYDRDTMNTEAFF,TGTGCCAGCAGTTACGATCGGGACACGATGAACACTGAAGCTTTCTTT
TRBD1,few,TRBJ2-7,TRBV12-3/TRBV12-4,CASSLVAGGYEQYF,TGTGCCAGCAGTTTAGTCGCAGGGGGCTACGAGCAGTACTTC
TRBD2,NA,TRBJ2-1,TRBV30,CAWSVQAGGIVEQFF,TGTGCCTGGAGTGTACAAGCGGGGGGGATTGTTGAGCAGTTCTTC
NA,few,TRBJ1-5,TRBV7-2,CASSLVSALGQPQHF,TGTGCCAGCAGCTTAGTCTCCGCCTTGGGGCAGCCCCAGCATTTT
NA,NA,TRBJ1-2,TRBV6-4,CASSDSRQGIDGYTF,TGTGCCAGCAGTGACTCGAGGCAGGGAATTGATGGCTACACCTTC
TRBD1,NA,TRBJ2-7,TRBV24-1,CATSDAGQGIYEQYF,TGTGCCACCAGTGATGCGGGACAGGGGATCTACGAGCAGTACTTC
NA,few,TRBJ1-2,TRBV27,CASSLVEGSGYTF,TGTGCCAGCAGTCTCGTTGAAGGAAGCGGCTACACCTTC
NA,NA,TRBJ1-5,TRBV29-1,CSVSDPSGPQHF,TGCAGCGTTTCGGACCCCAGTGGGCCCCAGCATTTT
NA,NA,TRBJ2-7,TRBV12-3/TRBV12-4,CASTILAGYSYEQYF,TGTGCCAGCACTATTCTGGCCGGTTACTCCTACGAGCAGTACTTC
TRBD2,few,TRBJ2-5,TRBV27,CASSWREGETQYF,TGTGCCAGCAGTTGGAGGGAGGGAGAGACCCAGTACTTC
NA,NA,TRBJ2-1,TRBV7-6,CASSLAGPGNEQFF,TGTGCCAGCAGCTTAGCAGGGCCGGGCAATGAGCAGTTCTTC
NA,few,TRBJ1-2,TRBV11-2,CASSLGTAGYGYTF,TGTGCCAGCAGCTTAGGGACAGCGGGCTATGGCTACACCTTC
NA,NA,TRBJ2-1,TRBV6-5,CASTKGGGNEQFF,TGTGCCAGCACCAAGGGGGGAGGGAATGAGCAGTTCTTC
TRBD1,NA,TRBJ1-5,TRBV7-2,CASSPRTGMRQPQHF,TGTGCCAGCAGCCCACGGACAGGGATGCGTCAGCCCCAGCATTTT
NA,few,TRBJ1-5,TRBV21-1,CASSGHQPQHF,TGTGCCAGCAGCGGGCATCAGCCCCAGCATTTT
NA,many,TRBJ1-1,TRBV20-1,CSGQRDMNTEAFF,TGCAGCGGACAACGGGACATGAACACTGAAGCTTTCTTT
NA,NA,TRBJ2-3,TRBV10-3,CAISESPGASTDTQYF,TGTGCCATCAGTGAGTCCCCTGGGGCTAGCACAGATACGCAGTATTTT
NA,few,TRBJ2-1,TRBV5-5,CASSVGAFSYNEQFF,TGTGCCAGCAGCGTGGGAGCGTTCTCCTACAATGAGCAGTTCTTC
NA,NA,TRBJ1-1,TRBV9,CAIDRRGSPEAFF,TGTGCCATAGATAGGAGGGGGAGTCCTGAAGCTTTCTTT
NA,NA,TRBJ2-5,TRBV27,CASSSPGVGTAQYF,TGTGCCAGCAGTTCACCCGGTGTGGGCACGGCCCAGTACTTC
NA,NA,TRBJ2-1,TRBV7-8,CASSLTAGLNYNEQFF,TGTGCCAGCAGCTTAACGGCGGGACTGAATTACAATGAGCAGTTCTTC